This T cell receptor (beta chain) is drawn from a study of blood T cell repertoires in COVID-19. Overall study context: The United States, Italy and Spain provided the acute and convalescent COVID-19 samples.

Sequencing was performed with immunoSEQ multiplex PCR; in TCRdb, only in-frame clones are kept and a portion is missing. Among some 100,000 clones listed, 81% were seen once. Sequencing was done on a sample of peripheral blood. The clonotype was recovered from a man in his sixties with acute or convalescent COVID-19.

CDR3 residues: CASSFPDSNSPLHF. The CDR3 region has the DNA TGTGCCAGCAGTTTCCCGGACAGTAATTCACCCCTCCACTTT. The chain recombines TRBV27 with TRBJ1-6; tentative D call: TRBD1 (6 bases). The CDR3 consists of 14 residues. Deletions cut 3 bases from V and 6 bases from J, with 9 bases between. The V gene's germline CDR1 is MNHEY and CDR2 SMNVEV (reference sequence).